This passage covers 19 T cell receptor beta chains from one sample sequenced in a study of CD8 T cells in ankylosing spondylitis. MiXCR was run by TCRdb on the 5' RACE reads, yielding one entry per CDR3 protein. In the table there are around 220,000 distinct CDR3 sequences, around 17% of which are singletons. Findings of the study overall: Roughly eight highly homologous variants formed a TCR beta motif that appeared characteristic of ankylosing spondylitis blood.

Their target antigens are unknown. Sequencing used blood, either unsorted or a sorted T cell fraction (not recorded which). The receptor set was obtained from a male donor with ankylosing spondylitis.

This clonotype occurred a few times. The genes are TRBV7-9 and TRBJ1-1; D is undetermined. Germline assignment: CDR1 SEHNR and CDR2 FQNEAQ (reference sequence). The germline V and J ends were trimmed by 5 bases and 1 base, with 17 bases remaining between them. The CDR3 length is 16 residues. CDR3 nucleotides: TGTGCCAGCAGCACCCCTCTTGGCCCCGGGAACACTGAAGCTTTCTTT. Protein product: CASSTPLGPGNTEAFF. Filled out from reference TRBV7-9 and TRBJ1-1, the complete variable domain reads DTGVSQNPRHKITKRGQNVTFRCDPISEHNRLYWYRQTLGQGPEFLTYFQNEAQLEKSRLLSDRFSAERPKGSFSTLEIQRTEQGDSAMYLCASSTPLGPGNTEAFFGQGTRLTVV.

This clonotype appeared a few times. The chain couples TRBV3-1 to TRBJ1-2; TRBD1 agrees at 9 bases. V gave up 6 bases and J gave up 3 bases; unmatched junction bases: 2. Germline V gene data show CDR1 as LGHDT and CDR2 as YNNKEL (reference sequence). The CDR3 totals 13 residues. The CDR3 DNA is TGTGCCAGCAGGGACAGGGGAGACTATGGCTACACCTTC. Amino acids: CASRDRGDYGYTF.

This clonotype has only a few counts. CDR3 DNA: TGTGCCAGCACCAAGGGGGCCTACGAGCAGTACTTC. It codes for CASTKGAYEQYF. The chain joins TRBV5-6 to TRBJ2-7; D may be TRBD1 (6 bases). This CDR3 has 12 amino acids. V lost 6 bases and J lost 2, with 9 bases in between. Per the germline V gene, CDR1 is SGHDT and CDR2 is YYEEEE.

This clonotype has just a few counts. CDR3 DNA sequence: TGTGCCAGCAGTGAATACGGTGAAGAGACCCAGTACTTC. Protein: CASSEYGEETQYF. The chain couples TRBV2 to TRBJ2-5, with D hard to call. Germline values: CDR1 SNHLY, CDR2 FYNNEI. Trimming stripped 2 bases from V and 3 bases from J, with 7 bases between. The CDR3 spans 13 residues.

Many counts were recorded for this clonotype. The chain recombines TRBV4-1 with TRBJ2-1; D unresolved. The CDR3 is 12 amino acids. Germline CDR1 reads MGHRA; CDR2 reads YSYEKL. The V and J ends lost 0 bases and 8 bases respectively, with 5 bases between them. In DNA form, the CDR3 reads TGCGCCAGCAGCCAAGATTTCCATGAGCAGTTCTTC. This gives the protein CASSQDFHEQFF.

This clonotype was observed a few times. This chain links TRBV9 with TRBJ2-2; 7 bases are shared with TRBD1. The germline V gene has CDR1 SGDLS and CDR2 YYNGEE. J lost 7 bases, V lost 3 bases, and 15 bases had no gene match. This CDR3 contains 17 residues. The CDR3 coding sequence is TGTGCCAGCAGCGCCGAGGGACAGTCAAAGGCCATCGGGGAGCTGTTTTTT. It codes for CASSAEGQSKAIGELFF.

V gene TRBV27 combines with J gene TRBJ2-1; TRBD1 is a possible D gene (5 bases). V lost 4 bases to trimming and J lost 2 bases, with 18 bases between them. The germline gives CDR1 MNHEY, CDR2 SMNVEV (reference sequence). This CDR3 region has 17 residues. CDR3 loop: CASSSIDSPYTYNEQFF. As DNA, the CDR3 is TGTGCCAGCAGTTCGATCGACAGTCCCTACACCTACAATGAGCAGTTCTTC.

J is TRBJ2-1 and V is TRBV20-1; 7 nucleotides agree with TRBD2. CDR1 DFQATT and CDR2 SNEGSKA come from the germline V gene (reference sequence). V lost 0 bases, J lost 10 bases, and 9 bases stayed unmatched. The CDR3 length is 14 residues. The CDR3: CSARELARGDEQFF. The CDR3 DNA reads TGCAGTGCTAGAGAACTAGCGAGAGGGGACGAGCAGTTCTTC.

The genes are TRBV6-1 and TRBJ2-1, with a possible D match to TRBD1 (7 bases). Germline-derived CDR1 and CDR2 are MNHNS and SASEGT. V gave up 0 bases and J gave up 2 bases, with 14 bases separating them. This CDR3 is 17 amino acids long. The CDR3 protein is CASSEAGGTATYNEQFF. As DNA, the CDR3 is TGTGCCAGCAGTGAAGCCGGCGGGACAGCTACCTACAATGAGCAGTTCTTC.

J is TRBJ2-7 and V is TRBV15; D unclear. The CDR3 has 13 amino acids. V was cut by 3 bases and J by 0 bases, with 6 bases left in between. Germline V CDR1 and CDR2: LNHNV, YYDKDF (reference sequence). The CDR3 coding sequence is TGTGCCACCAGCAGGGAGAGCTCCTACGAGCAGTACTTC. Protein sequence: CATSRESSYEQYF.

The rearrangement uses TRBV27 and TRBJ2-5; 8 nucleotides align to TRBD2. V dropped 3 bases and J dropped 2; count of bases not matched to a gene: 5. Germline V CDR1 and CDR2: MNHEY, SMNVEV (reference sequence). The CDR3 is 15 amino acids. The CDR3 region is CASSFSTSGQETQYF. In DNA, the CDR3 is TGTGCCAGCAGTTTTAGTACTAGCGGTCAAGAGACCCAGTACTTC.

The CDR3: CASSQEVGSTDTQYF. In nucleotides, the CDR3 is TGTGCCAGCAGCCAAGAAGTGGGTAGCACAGATACGCAGTATTTT. V gene TRBV14 combines with J gene TRBJ2-3; D remains unclear. This CDR3 spans 15 amino acids. V gave up 0 bases and J gave up 0 bases, with 7 bases separating them. CDR1 is SGHDN, CDR2 FVKESK, per germline. Full variable domain (outside the CDR3, taken from reference TRBV14 and TRBJ2-3): EAGVTQFPSHSVIEKGQTVTLRCDPISGHDNLYWYRRVMGKEIKFLLHFVKESKQDESGMPNNRFLAERTGGTYSTLKVQPAELEDSGVYFCASSQEVGSTDTQYFGPGTRLTVL.

J is TRBJ2-7 and V is TRBV20-1; 9 nucleotides agree with TRBD2. J lost 3 bases, V lost 0 bases, and 9 bases had no gene match. The CDR3 runs 16 residues. Per the germline V gene, CDR1 is DFQATT and CDR2 is SNEGSKA (reference sequence). CDR3 loop: CSAREWATSGFYEQYF. The CDR3 nucleotides read TGCAGTGCTAGAGAGTGGGCGACTAGCGGCTTCTACGAGCAGTACTTC.

The rearrangement uses TRBV20-1 and TRBJ2-1; D is perhaps TRBD2 (6 bases). This CDR3 is built from 16 residues. Per the germline V gene, CDR1 is DFQATT and CDR2 is SNEGSKA (reference sequence). V was pared by 1 base and J by 4 bases, with 17 bases between. The CDR3 bases are TGCAGTGCTAGAGGATCTAGCGAAACTTCTTACAATGAGCAGTTCTTC. It is translated as CSARGSSETSYNEQFF.

This clonotype was picked up many times. V gene TRBV29-1 combines with J gene TRBJ2-1; D is perhaps TRBD2 (5 bases). This CDR3 is built from 16 residues. Germline CDR1 SQVTM, CDR2 ANQGSEA. Trimming cost V 6 bases and J 4 bases, with 22 bases left between them. This CDR3 is CSVRFSEDRIYNEQFF. In DNA, the CDR3 is TGCAGCGTCCGTTTCTCGGAGGATAGGATATACAATGAGCAGTTCTTC.

This clonotype has only a few counts. The chain recombines TRBV7-2 with TRBJ2-5; D possibly matches TRBD1 or TRBD2 (5 bases each). V lost 5 bases to trimming and J lost 2 bases, with 18 bases between them. The CDR3 has 16 residues. Germline values: CDR1 SGHTA, CDR2 FQGNSA. The CDR3 reads CASSQFIGAGQETQYF. In nucleotides, the CDR3 is TGTGCCAGCAGCCAATTCATCGGGGCAGGTCAAGAGACCCAGTACTTC. Looking up the rest from reference TRBV7-2 and TRBJ2-5 gives the full variable domain: GAGVSQSPSNKVTEKGKDVELRCDPISGHTALYWYRQSLGQGLEFLIYFQGNSAPDKSGLPSDRFSAERTGGSVSTLTIQRTQQEDSAVYLCASSQFIGAGQETQYFGPGTRLLVL.

This clonotype was found a few times. The chain employs TRBV4-2 and TRBJ1-2; D is possibly TRBD1 (6 bases). Trimming pared 0 bases from V and 7 bases from J, leaving 12 bases between. The CDR3 has 14 amino acids. The V gene's germline CDR1 is LGHNA and CDR2 YNFKEQ. The CDR3 nucleotides read TGTGCCAGCAGCCAAGATAGGGGGGCGGTTGGCTACACCTTC. Translated: CASSQDRGAVGYTF.

The V gene is TRBV27, the J gene TRBJ2-7; no firm D call. Trimming stripped 5 bases from V and 6 bases from J, with 17 bases between. Germline CDR1 is MNHEY and CDR2 is SMNVEV (reference sequence). The CDR3 length is 14 residues. CDR3 DNA sequence: TGTGCCAGCAGTCTCTACCCCGATACCCCCGAGCAGTACTTC. Protein sequence: CASSLYPDTPEQYF.

This clonotype has more than one count but fewer than ten. This chain joins TRBV3-1 and TRBJ1-3; D call uncertain. Trimming cost V 5 bases and J 4 bases, with 12 bases left between them. The germline V gene has CDR1 LGHDT and CDR2 YNNKEL (reference sequence). This CDR3 is built from 14 residues. This CDR3 is CASSLTMFGNTIYF. DNA for the CDR3: TGTGCCAGCAGCTTGACCATGTTCGGAAACACCATATATTTT.